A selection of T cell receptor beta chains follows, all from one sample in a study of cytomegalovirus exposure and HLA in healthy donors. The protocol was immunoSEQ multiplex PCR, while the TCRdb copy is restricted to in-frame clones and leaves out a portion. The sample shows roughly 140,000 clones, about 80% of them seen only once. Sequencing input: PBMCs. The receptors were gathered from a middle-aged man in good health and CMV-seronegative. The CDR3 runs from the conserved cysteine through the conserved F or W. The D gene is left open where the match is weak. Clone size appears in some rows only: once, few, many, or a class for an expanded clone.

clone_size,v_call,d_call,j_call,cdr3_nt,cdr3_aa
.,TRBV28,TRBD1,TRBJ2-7,TGTGCCAGCAGTTTACCCGGGACAGGGAGCCACGAGCAGTACTTC,CASSLPGTGSHEQYF
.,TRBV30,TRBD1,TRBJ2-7,TGTGCCTGGAGTAACAACAGGGGAGACGAGCAGTACTTC,CAWSNNRGDEQYF
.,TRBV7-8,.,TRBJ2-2,TGTGCCAGCAGCTTTCGTGGGGGGGCGGACGGGGAGCTGTTTTTT,CASSFRGGADGELFF
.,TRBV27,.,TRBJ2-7,TGTGCCAGCAGTCCTCGACAGGACTCCTACGAGCAGTACTTC,CASSPRQDSYEQYF
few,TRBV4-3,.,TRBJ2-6,TGCGCCAGCAGCCAAGGTTTACAGCCCCGGAGGGCCAACGTCCTGACTTTC,CASSQGLQPRRANVLTF
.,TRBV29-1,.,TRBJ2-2,TGCAGCGTTGAAGAGGCGGAACTGTTTTTT,CSVEEAELFF
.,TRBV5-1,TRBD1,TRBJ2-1,TGCGCCAGCAGCTCAGGACAGGTCTACAATGAGCAGTTCTTC,CASSSGQVYNEQFF
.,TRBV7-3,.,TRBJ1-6,TGTGCCAGCAGCTTACGGGGGGGTAGCTCCTATAATTCACCCCTCCACTTT,CASSLRGGSSYNSPLHF
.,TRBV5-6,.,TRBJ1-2,TGCGCCAGCAGCTTCGGGGAGTCTAACTATGGCTACACCTTC,CASSFGESNYGYTF
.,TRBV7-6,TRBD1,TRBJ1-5,TGTGCCAGCAGCTCGACAGGGAGAGGCAATCAGCCCCAGCATTTT,CASSSTGRGNQPQHF
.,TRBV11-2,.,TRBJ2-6,TGTGCCAGCAACTTTGGGGGGACTGGGGCCAACGTCCTGACTTTC,CASNFGGTGANVLTF
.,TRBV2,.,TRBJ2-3,TGTGCCAGCAGTGTCTCGCGGGTCACAGATACGCAGTATTTT,CASSVSRVTDTQYF
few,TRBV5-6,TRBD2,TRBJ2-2,TGTGCCAGCTACCAGCTAGGACTAGCGGTCACCGGGGAGCTGTTTTTT,CASYQLGLAVTGELFF
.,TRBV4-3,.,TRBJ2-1,TGCGCCAGCAGCCAAGATGCCAGCTCCTACAATGAGCAGTTCTTC,CASSQDASSYNEQFF
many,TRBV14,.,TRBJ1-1,TGTGCCAGCAGCGGGAGTCTAAGGAACACTGAAGCTTTCTTT,CASSGSLRNTEAFF